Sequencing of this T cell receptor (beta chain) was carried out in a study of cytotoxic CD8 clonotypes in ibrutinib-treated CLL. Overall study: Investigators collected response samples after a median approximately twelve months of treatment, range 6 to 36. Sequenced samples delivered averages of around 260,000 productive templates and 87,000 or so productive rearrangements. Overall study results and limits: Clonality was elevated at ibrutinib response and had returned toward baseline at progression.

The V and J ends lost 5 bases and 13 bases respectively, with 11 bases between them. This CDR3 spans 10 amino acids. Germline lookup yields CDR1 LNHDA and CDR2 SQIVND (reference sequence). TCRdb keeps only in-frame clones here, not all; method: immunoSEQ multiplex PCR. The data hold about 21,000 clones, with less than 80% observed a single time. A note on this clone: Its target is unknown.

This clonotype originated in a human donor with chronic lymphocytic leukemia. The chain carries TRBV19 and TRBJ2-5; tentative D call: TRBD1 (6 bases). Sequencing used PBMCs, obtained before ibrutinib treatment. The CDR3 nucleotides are TGTGCCAGTAGTCACCAACAGGGGTACTTC. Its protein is CASSHQQGYF.